These T cell receptor beta chains were read from a single sample in a study of beta chain features in type 1 diabetes. Using immunoSEQ multiplex PCR, the repertoire was profiled, and TCRdb retains in-frame clones only, with some absent. This table holds around 400,000 clones, approximately 15% found once. The sample taken for sequencing was naive CD4+ T cells from blood. The receptors stem from a woman younger than 35 in good health. The CDR3 runs from the conserved cysteine through the conserved F or W. The order of the fields is J gene, D gene, clone size, V gene, CDR3 protein, CDR3 DNA. A D gene is named only where the DNA matches it firmly. Only some rows state a clone size, as once, few, many or a class for expanded clones.

j_gene: TRBJ2-3
d_gene: .
abundance: few
v_gene: TRBV19
CDR3aa: CASTGGDLGTDTQYF
CDR3nt: TGTGCCAGTACCGGAGGGGATTTGGGGACAGATACGCAGTATTTT

j_gene: TRBJ2-7
d_gene: TRBD1
abundance: .
v_gene: TRBV28
CDR3aa: CASSFVQGAQQYF
CDR3nt: TGTGCCAGCAGTTTCGTACAGGGGGCCCAGCAGTACTTC

j_gene: TRBJ1-1
d_gene: .
abundance: few
v_gene: TRBV5-1
CDR3aa: CASSTQGSQANTEAFF
CDR3nt: TGCGCCAGCAGCACTCAGGGATCTCAGGCGAACACTGAAGCTTTCTTT

j_gene: TRBJ2-5
d_gene: .
abundance: .
v_gene: TRBV28
CDR3aa: CASSLWPGGTQYF
CDR3nt: TGTGCCAGCAGTTTATGGCCGGGTGGGACCCAGTACTTC

j_gene: TRBJ2-1
d_gene: .
abundance: few
v_gene: TRBV28
CDR3aa: CASRVRDHTATNEQFF
CDR3nt: TGTGCCAGCAGGGTGCGTGACCATACAGCTACGAATGAGCAGTTCTTC

j_gene: TRBJ2-2
d_gene: .
abundance: .
v_gene: TRBV25-1
CDR3aa: CASSDYGTGELFF
CDR3nt: TGTGCCAGCAGTGACTACGGCACCGGGGAGCTGTTTTTT

j_gene: TRBJ1-6
d_gene: TRBD1
abundance: few
v_gene: TRBV6-6
CDR3aa: CASSHGQGASPLHF
CDR3nt: TGTGCCAGCAGTCATGGACAGGGGGCATCACCCCTCCACTTT

j_gene: TRBJ1-1
d_gene: .
abundance: .
v_gene: TRBV29-1
CDR3aa: CSVLGGGSPMNTEAFF
CDR3nt: TGCAGCGTCCTCGGCGGGGGCTCCCCGATGAACACTGAAGCTTTCTTT

j_gene: TRBJ2-7
d_gene: .
abundance: few
v_gene: TRBV5-1
CDR3aa: CASMAHDSSYEQYF
CDR3nt: TGCGCCAGCATGGCGCATGACAGCTCCTACGAGCAGTACTTC

j_gene: TRBJ2-4
d_gene: TRBD1
abundance: .
v_gene: TRBV5-1
CDR3aa: CASSWGQPFIAKNIQYF
CDR3nt: TGCGCCAGCAGCTGGGGACAGCCTTTTATAGCCAAAAACATTCAGTACTTC

j_gene: TRBJ2-1
d_gene: .
abundance: .
v_gene: TRBV18
CDR3aa: CASSLPHRVNNEQFF
CDR3nt: TGTGCCAGCTCTCTCCCTCACAGGGTGAACAATGAGCAGTTCTTC

j_gene: TRBJ2-5
d_gene: TRBD1
abundance: few
v_gene: TRBV5-1
CDR3aa: CASSGTGGETQYF
CDR3nt: TGCGCCAGCAGCGGGACAGGTGGGGAGACCCAGTACTTC

j_gene: TRBJ2-7
d_gene: TRBD2
abundance: few
v_gene: TRBV29-1
CDR3aa: CSVVTRTSGTYEQYF
CDR3nt: TGCAGCGTTGTAACCCGGACTAGCGGGACCTACGAGCAGTACTTC

j_gene: TRBJ2-7
d_gene: .
abundance: .
v_gene: TRBV18
CDR3aa: CASSQQGHEQYF
CDR3nt: TGTGCCAGCTCACAACAGGGCCACGAGCAGTACTTC

j_gene: TRBJ2-7
d_gene: .
abundance: few
v_gene: TRBV4-3
CDR3aa: CASSQALAPLSYEQYF
CDR3nt: TGCGCCAGCAGCCAAGCACTAGCTCCCCTCTCCTACGAGCAGTACTTC

j_gene: TRBJ1-2
d_gene: TRBD1
abundance: .
v_gene: TRBV7-6
CDR3aa: CASGDWTGGGYGYTF
CDR3nt: TGTGCCAGCGGCGATTGGACAGGGGGCGGCTATGGCTACACCTTC

j_gene: TRBJ2-1
d_gene: .
abundance: .
v_gene: TRBV27
CDR3aa: CASSPGGYGEQFF
CDR3nt: TGTGCCAGCAGTCCAGGTGGCTATGGGGAGCAGTTCTTC

j_gene: TRBJ2-2
d_gene: TRBD2
abundance: .
v_gene: TRBV14
CDR3aa: CASSLMTSANTGELFF
CDR3nt: TGTGCCAGCAGCCTGATGACTAGCGCGAACACCGGGGAGCTGTTTTTT

j_gene: TRBJ2-1
d_gene: .
abundance: few
v_gene: TRBV7-9
CDR3aa: CALGVNEQFF
CDR3nt: TGTGCCCTTGGAGTGAATGAGCAGTTCTTC

j_gene: TRBJ2-6
d_gene: TRBD1
abundance: .
v_gene: TRBV15
CDR3aa: CATSRPRQGSGANVLTF
CDR3nt: TGTGCCACCAGCAGACCGAGACAGGGCTCTGGGGCCAACGTCCTGACTTTC

j_gene: TRBJ2-5
d_gene: .
abundance: few
v_gene: TRBV13
CDR3aa: CASSLGGVSREQYF
CDR3nt: TGTGCCAGCAGCTTGGGGGGAGTGTCTCGGGAGCAGTACTTC

j_gene: TRBJ2-3
d_gene: TRBD2
abundance: .
v_gene: TRBV9
CDR3aa: CASESLAGGPSDTQYF
CDR3nt: TGTGCCAGCGAATCGTTAGCGGGAGGGCCTTCAGATACGCAGTATTTT

j_gene: TRBJ1-4
d_gene: .
abundance: few
v_gene: TRBV28
CDR3aa: CASSSGLLNEKLFF
CDR3nt: TGTGCCAGCAGTTCGGGACTTCTGAATGAAAAACTGTTTTTT

j_gene: TRBJ2-6
d_gene: .
abundance: .
v_gene: TRBV28
CDR3aa: CASSPARDLFSGANVLTF
CDR3nt: TGTGCCAGCAGTCCAGCCCGGGACTTATTCTCTGGGGCCAACGTCCTGACTTTC

j_gene: TRBJ2-7
d_gene: TRBD1
abundance: few
v_gene: TRBV2
CDR3aa: CASNRDRSYEQYF
CDR3nt: TGTGCCAGCAACCGGGACAGATCCTACGAGCAGTACTTC

j_gene: TRBJ2-3
d_gene: .
abundance: .
v_gene: TRBV4-3
CDR3aa: CASSQERETGTQYF
CDR3nt: TGCGCCAGCAGCCAAGAAAGGGAGACTGGGACGCAGTATTTT

j_gene: TRBJ2-2
d_gene: .
abundance: few
v_gene: TRBV14
CDR3aa: CASSSWRRDDAGELFF
CDR3nt: TGTGCCAGCAGCTCCTGGAGGCGGGATGACGCCGGGGAGCTGTTTTTT

j_gene: TRBJ1-2
d_gene: .
abundance: few
v_gene: TRBV28
CDR3aa: CASSSGANYGYTF
CDR3nt: TGTGCCAGCAGTTCGGGGGCTAACTATGGCTACACCTTC

j_gene: TRBJ1-5
d_gene: .
abundance: once
v_gene: TRBV28
CDR3aa: CASSRTPRSNQPQHF
CDR3nt: TGTGCCAGCAGTCGAACTCCCCGGAGCAATCAGCCCCAGCATTTT

j_gene: TRBJ2-7
d_gene: TRBD1
abundance: few
v_gene: TRBV19
CDR3aa: CASSMGLGTGAYEQYF
CDR3nt: TGTGCCAGTAGTATGGGGCTGGGGACAGGGGCCTACGAGCAGTACTTC

j_gene: TRBJ1-1
d_gene: .
abundance: .
v_gene: TRBV28
CDR3aa: CASSLTLGTEAFF
CDR3nt: TGTGCCAGCAGTTTGACATTGGGCACTGAAGCTTTCTTT

j_gene: TRBJ1-4
d_gene: TRBD1
abundance: few
v_gene: TRBV6-1
CDR3aa: CASSTGGWTEKLFF
CDR3nt: TGTGCCAGCAGCACAGGGGGCTGGACTGAAAAACTGTTTTTT

j_gene: TRBJ2-3
d_gene: TRBD2
abundance: .
v_gene: TRBV18
CDR3aa: CASSPRTGTSGTDTQYF
CDR3nt: TGTGCCAGCTCACCCAGAACCGGGACTAGCGGCACAGATACGCAGTATTTT

j_gene: TRBJ2-1
d_gene: .
abundance: .
v_gene: TRBV28
CDR3aa: CASLGAGDNSYNEQFF
CDR3nt: TGTGCCAGCCTGGGTGCAGGGGATAACTCCTACAATGAGCAGTTCTTC

j_gene: TRBJ1-1
d_gene: .
abundance: .
v_gene: TRBV5-1
CDR3aa: CASSLTPLGSTEAFF
CDR3nt: TGCGCCAGCAGCTTGACCCCCTTGGGGAGCACTGAAGCTTTCTTT

j_gene: TRBJ1-2
d_gene: TRBD1
abundance: .
v_gene: TRBV6-5
CDR3aa: CASNARGTADYGYTF
CDR3nt: TGTGCCAGCAATGCTCGTGGGACAGCCGACTATGGCTACACCTTC

j_gene: TRBJ2-5
d_gene: TRBD1
abundance: few
v_gene: TRBV23-1
CDR3aa: CASSPGTETNQETQYF
CDR3nt: TGCGCCAGCAGCCCCGGGACAGAGACGAACCAAGAGACCCAGTACTTC

j_gene: TRBJ1-2
d_gene: .
abundance: .
v_gene: TRBV7-9
CDR3aa: CASSFSDGYTF
CDR3nt: TGTGCCAGCAGCTTCAGCGATGGCTACACCTTC

j_gene: TRBJ1-5
d_gene: .
abundance: .
v_gene: TRBV5-8
CDR3aa: CASRTSGNQPQHF
CDR3nt: TGTGCCAGCCGGACTTCGGGCAATCAGCCCCAGCATTTT

j_gene: TRBJ1-1
d_gene: TRBD1
abundance: .
v_gene: TRBV11-2
CDR3aa: CASSLTGEGAAFF
CDR3nt: TGTGCCAGCAGCCTGACAGGGGAGGGAGCGGCTTTCTTT

j_gene: TRBJ1-1
d_gene: TRBD1
abundance: few
v_gene: TRBV12-5
CDR3aa: CASGSGTGNTEAFF
CDR3nt: TGTGCTAGTGGTTCGGGGACAGGGAACACTGAAGCTTTCTTT

j_gene: TRBJ1-1
d_gene: .
abundance: .
v_gene: TRBV30
CDR3aa: CAWSNTWPAGLNTEAFF
CDR3nt: TGTGCCTGGAGTAATACCTGGCCCGCTGGCTTGAACACTGAAGCTTTCTTT

j_gene: TRBJ2-2
d_gene: TRBD1
abundance: .
v_gene: TRBV5-1
CDR3aa: CASSLEGGRELFF
CDR3nt: TGCGCCAGCAGCTTGGAAGGGGGCCGGGAGCTGTTTTTT

j_gene: TRBJ1-5
d_gene: TRBD1
abundance: .
v_gene: TRBV6-5
CDR3aa: CASSLTGNQPQHF
CDR3nt: TGTGCCAGCAGTTTGACAGGGAACCAGCCCCAGCATTTT

j_gene: TRBJ2-1
d_gene: .
abundance: few
v_gene: TRBV9
CDR3aa: CASSVSASSYNEQFF
CDR3nt: TGTGCCAGCAGCGTTAGCGCTAGCTCCTACAATGAGCAGTTCTTC

j_gene: TRBJ1-5
d_gene: .
abundance: few
v_gene: TRBV11-2
CDR3aa: CASSPGGQPQHF
CDR3nt: TGTGCCAGCAGCCCGGGAGGCCAGCCCCAGCATTTT

j_gene: TRBJ2-4
d_gene: .
abundance: few
v_gene: TRBV30
CDR3aa: CAWSTSAGWNIQYF
CDR3nt: TGTGCCTGGAGCACTTCCGCAGGGTGGAACATTCAGTACTTC

j_gene: TRBJ2-7
d_gene: TRBD2
abundance: .
v_gene: TRBV7-9
CDR3aa: CASSTRTSGYEQYF
CDR3nt: TGTGCCAGCAGCACAAGGACTAGCGGCTACGAGCAGTACTTC

j_gene: TRBJ2-7
d_gene: TRBD2
abundance: few
v_gene: TRBV7-2
CDR3aa: CASRRLAGGAEQYF
CDR3nt: TGTGCCAGCAGGAGACTAGCGGGAGGAGCCGAGCAGTACTTC

j_gene: TRBJ2-7
d_gene: TRBD2
abundance: few
v_gene: TRBV28
CDR3aa: CATSRDYIDEQYF
CDR3nt: TGTGCCACCTCGAGGGACTACATCGACGAGCAGTACTTC

j_gene: TRBJ2-7
d_gene: .
abundance: few
v_gene: TRBV21-1
CDR3aa: CASRGLAGDEQYF
CDR3nt: TGTGCCAGCAGAGGACTAGCGGGAGATGAGCAGTACTTC

j_gene: TRBJ1-5
d_gene: .
abundance: few
v_gene: TRBV30
CDR3aa: CAWSSDSNQPQHF
CDR3nt: TGTGCCTGGAGTTCAGATAGCAATCAGCCCCAGCATTTT

j_gene: TRBJ2-1
d_gene: TRBD2
abundance: few
v_gene: TRBV2
CDR3aa: CASSDPSGRSVKYNEQFF
CDR3nt: TGTGCCAGCAGTGACCCCAGCGGGAGGTCGGTAAAGTACAATGAGCAGTTCTTC

j_gene: TRBJ2-3
d_gene: TRBD2
abundance: few
v_gene: TRBV11-2
CDR3aa: CASSTGLAGTDTQYF
CDR3nt: TGTGCCAGCAGCACTGGACTAGCGGGCACAGATACGCAGTATTTT

j_gene: TRBJ2-2
d_gene: TRBD1
abundance: .
v_gene: TRBV30
CDR3aa: CAMSGTGVNTGELFF
CDR3nt: TGTGCCATGTCCGGGACAGGGGTGAATACCGGGGAGCTGTTTTTT

j_gene: TRBJ2-7
d_gene: TRBD2
abundance: .
v_gene: TRBV10-3
CDR3aa: CAIASGRESYEQYF
CDR3nt: TGTGCCATCGCGAGCGGGAGGGAGTCCTACGAGCAGTACTTC

j_gene: TRBJ2-3
d_gene: .
abundance: .
v_gene: TRBV7-9
CDR3aa: CASSSSGTDTQYF
CDR3nt: TGTGCCAGCAGCTCCTCGGGCACAGATACGCAGTATTTT

j_gene: TRBJ2-1
d_gene: TRBD2
abundance: few
v_gene: TRBV29-1
CDR3aa: CSVDPAREGNEQFF
CDR3nt: TGCAGCGTTGATCCCGCCAGGGAGGGGAATGAGCAGTTCTTC

j_gene: TRBJ1-2
d_gene: .
abundance: .
v_gene: TRBV7-8
CDR3aa: CASSPGVFYGYTF
CDR3nt: TGTGCCAGCAGTCCAGGGGTTTTCTATGGCTACACCTTC